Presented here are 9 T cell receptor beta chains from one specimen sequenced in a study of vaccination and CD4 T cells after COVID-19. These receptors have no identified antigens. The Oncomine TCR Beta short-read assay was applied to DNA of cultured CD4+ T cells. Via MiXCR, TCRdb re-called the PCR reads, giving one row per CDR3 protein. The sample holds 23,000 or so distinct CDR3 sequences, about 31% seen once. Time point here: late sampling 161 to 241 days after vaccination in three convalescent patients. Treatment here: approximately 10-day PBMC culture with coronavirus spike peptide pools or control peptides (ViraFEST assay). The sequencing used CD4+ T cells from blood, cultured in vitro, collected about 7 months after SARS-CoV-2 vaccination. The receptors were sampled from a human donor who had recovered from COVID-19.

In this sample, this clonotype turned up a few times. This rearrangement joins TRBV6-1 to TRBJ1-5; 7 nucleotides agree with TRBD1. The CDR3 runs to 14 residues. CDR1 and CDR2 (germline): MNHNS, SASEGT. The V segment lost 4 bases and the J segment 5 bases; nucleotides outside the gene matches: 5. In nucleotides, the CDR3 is TGTGCCAGCAGTGGGGGACAGAGCTATCAGCCCCAGCATTTT. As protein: CASSGGQSYQPQHF.

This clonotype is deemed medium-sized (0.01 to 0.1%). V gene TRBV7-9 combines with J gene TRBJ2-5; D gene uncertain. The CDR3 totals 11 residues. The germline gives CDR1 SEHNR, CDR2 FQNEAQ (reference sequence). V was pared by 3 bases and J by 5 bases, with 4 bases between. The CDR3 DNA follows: TGTGCCAGCAGCTTTATGGAGACCCAGTACTTC. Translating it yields CASSFMETQYF.

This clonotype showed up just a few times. The CDR3 loop is CASSLVGTRKDEQFF. CDR3 bases: TGTGCCAGCAGCTTAGTGGGGACTAGGAAGGATGAGCAGTTCTTC. This sequence joins TRBV7-9 and TRBJ2-1, with 8 bases matching TRBD2. Germline trimming cut 1 base from V and 8 bases from J; bases unmatched to any gene: 7. CDR3 length equals 15 residues. Germline CDR1 reads SEHNR; CDR2 reads FQNEAQ (reference sequence).

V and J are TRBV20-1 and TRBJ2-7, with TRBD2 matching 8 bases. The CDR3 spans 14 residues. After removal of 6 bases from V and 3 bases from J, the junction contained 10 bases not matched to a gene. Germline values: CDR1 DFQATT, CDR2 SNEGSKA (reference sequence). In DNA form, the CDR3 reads TGCAGTGCCGGCGGGGGGCGAGCTTACTACGAGCAGTACTTC. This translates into CSAGGGRAYYEQYF.

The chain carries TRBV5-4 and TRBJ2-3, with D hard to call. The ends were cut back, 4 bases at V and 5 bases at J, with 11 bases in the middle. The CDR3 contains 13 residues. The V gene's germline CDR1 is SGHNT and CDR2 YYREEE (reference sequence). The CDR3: CASSRRDVDTQYF. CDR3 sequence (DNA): TGTGCCAGCAGCCGAAGAGATGTAGATACGCAGTATTTT.

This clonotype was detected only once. The CDR3 region is CASSGGVAGEDTQYF. The CDR3 region has the DNA TGTGCCAGCAGCGGTGGGGTAGCGGGAGAAGATACGCAGTATTTT. The rearrangement uses TRBV7-9 and TRBJ2-3, with 9 bases matching TRBD2. CDR3 length: 15 amino acids. V shed 5 bases and J 5 bases; nucleotides not matched to a gene: 8. Germline CDR1 and CDR2: SEHNR and FQNEAQ (reference sequence).

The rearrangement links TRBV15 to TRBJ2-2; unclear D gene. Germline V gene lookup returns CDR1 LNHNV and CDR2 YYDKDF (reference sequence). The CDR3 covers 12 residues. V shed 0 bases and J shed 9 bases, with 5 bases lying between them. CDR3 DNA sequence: TGTGCCACCAGCAGAGATTACCGGGAGCTGTTTTTT. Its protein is CATSRDYRELFF.

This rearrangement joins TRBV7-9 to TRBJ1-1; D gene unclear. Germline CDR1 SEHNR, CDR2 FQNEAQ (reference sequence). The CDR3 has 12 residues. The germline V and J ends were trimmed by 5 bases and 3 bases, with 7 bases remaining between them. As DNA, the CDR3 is TGTGCCAGCAGCCATCTGGACACTGAAGCTTTCTTT. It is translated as CASSHLDTEAFF.

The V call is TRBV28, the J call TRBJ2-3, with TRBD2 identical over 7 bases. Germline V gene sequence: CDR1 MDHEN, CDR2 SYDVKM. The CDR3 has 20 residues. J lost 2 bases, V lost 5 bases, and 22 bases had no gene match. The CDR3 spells CASSTPFGGVFSGDTDTQYF. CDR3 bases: TGTGCCAGCAGTACCCCATTTGGTGGGGTGTTCAGCGGGGACACAGATACGCAGTATTTT.